This T cell receptor (beta chain) was profiled in a study of vaccination effects on CD4 cells after COVID-19. In the study overall: Either the mRNA-1273 or the BNT162b2 vaccine was given to participants as two doses. The study, taken as a whole, reports: Researchers reported few convalescent patients and no early post-infection timepoints in the study.

Only in-frame clones appear in the TCRdb table, and some are missing; sequencing was by immunoSEQ multiplex PCR. The sample includes tens of thousands of clones, 73% seen only once; the top ten take 26%. With the ViraFEST assay, the study expanded antigen-specific CD4+ T cells using viral peptide pools, then sequenced them. It was after approximately 11 days of culture that CD4+ T cells were isolated. Nucleocapsid antibodies were negative in the vaccine recipients, who had never had SARS-CoV-2 infection. Days 3 and 7 saw half the medium replaced with IL-2 medium. Germline CDR1 reads SNHLY; CDR2 reads FYNNEI. The V gene end was trimmed by 6 bases and the J gene end by 10 bases; junction bases not matched to a gene: 10. CDR3 length: 13 amino acids. Note on this clone: The antigen is undetermined.

This TCR was recovered from a human donor who received a COVID-19 vaccine. The gene calls are TRBV2 and TRBJ1-1; the match to TRBD1 covers 8 bases. Sequenced here: CD4+ T cells from PBMCs cultured with HCoV-NL63 spike peptides, sampled before COVID-19 vaccination. The CDR3 DNA reads as TGTGCCAGCAGCCAAAATCAGGGGGCAGGAGCTTTCTTT. Translation gives CASSQNQGAGAFF. Together with reference TRBV2 and TRBJ1-1, the CDR3 gives the full variable domain: EPEVTQTPSHQVTQMGQEVILRCVPISNHLYFYWYRQILGQKVEFLVSFYNNEISEKSEIFDDQFSVERPDGSNFTLKIRSTKLEDSAMYFCASSQNQGAGAFFGQGTRLTVV.